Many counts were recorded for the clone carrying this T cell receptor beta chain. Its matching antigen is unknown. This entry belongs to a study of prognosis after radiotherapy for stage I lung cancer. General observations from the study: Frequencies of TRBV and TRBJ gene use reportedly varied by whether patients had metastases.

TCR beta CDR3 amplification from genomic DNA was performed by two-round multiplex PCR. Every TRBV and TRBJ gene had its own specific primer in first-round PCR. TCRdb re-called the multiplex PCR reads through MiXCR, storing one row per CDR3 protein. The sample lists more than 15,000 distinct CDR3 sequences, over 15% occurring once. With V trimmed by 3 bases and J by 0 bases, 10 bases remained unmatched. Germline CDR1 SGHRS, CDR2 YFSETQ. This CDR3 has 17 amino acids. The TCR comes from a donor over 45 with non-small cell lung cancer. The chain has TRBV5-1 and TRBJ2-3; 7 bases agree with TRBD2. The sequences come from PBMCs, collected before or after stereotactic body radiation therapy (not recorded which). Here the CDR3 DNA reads TGCGCCAGCAGCTCTAGGATCCCGGGGGGTAGCACAGATACGCAGTATTTT. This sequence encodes CASSSRIPGGSTDTQYF.